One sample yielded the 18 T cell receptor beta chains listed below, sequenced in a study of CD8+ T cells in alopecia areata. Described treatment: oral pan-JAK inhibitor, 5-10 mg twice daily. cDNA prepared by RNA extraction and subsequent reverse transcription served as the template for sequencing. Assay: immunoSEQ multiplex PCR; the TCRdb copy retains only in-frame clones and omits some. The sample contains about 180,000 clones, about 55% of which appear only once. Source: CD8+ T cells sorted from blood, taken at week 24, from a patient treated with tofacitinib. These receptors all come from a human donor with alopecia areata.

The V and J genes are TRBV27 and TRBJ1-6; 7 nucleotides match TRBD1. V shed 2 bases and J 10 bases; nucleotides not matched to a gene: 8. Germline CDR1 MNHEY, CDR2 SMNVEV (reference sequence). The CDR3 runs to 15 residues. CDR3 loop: CASSLGTEGPSPLHF. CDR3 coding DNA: TGTGCCAGCAGTTTAGGGACAGAAGGCCCCTCACCCCTCCACTTT.

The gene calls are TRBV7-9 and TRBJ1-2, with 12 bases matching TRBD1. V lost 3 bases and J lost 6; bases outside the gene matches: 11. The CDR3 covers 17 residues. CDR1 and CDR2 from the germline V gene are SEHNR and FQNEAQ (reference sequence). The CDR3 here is CASSFIGTGGIADGYTF. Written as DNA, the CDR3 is TGTGCCAGCAGCTTTATTGGGACAGGGGGCATTGCGGATGGCTACACCTTC.

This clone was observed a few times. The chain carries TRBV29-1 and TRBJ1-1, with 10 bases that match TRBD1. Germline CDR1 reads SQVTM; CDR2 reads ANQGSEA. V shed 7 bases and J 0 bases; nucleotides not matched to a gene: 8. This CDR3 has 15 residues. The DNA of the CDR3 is TGCAGCGACGGAAGACAGGGGGCAATGAACACTGAAGCTTTCTTT. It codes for CSDGRQGAMNTEAFF.

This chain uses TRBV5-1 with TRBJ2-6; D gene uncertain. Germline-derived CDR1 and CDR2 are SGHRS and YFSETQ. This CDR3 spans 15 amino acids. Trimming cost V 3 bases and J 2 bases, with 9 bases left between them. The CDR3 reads CASSSPGTGANVLTF. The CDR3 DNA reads TGCGCCAGCAGCTCTCCCGGAACTGGGGCCAACGTCCTGACTTTC.

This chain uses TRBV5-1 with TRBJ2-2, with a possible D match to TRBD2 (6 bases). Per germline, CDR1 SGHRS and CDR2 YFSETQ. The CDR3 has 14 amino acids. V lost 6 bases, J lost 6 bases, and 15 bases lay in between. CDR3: CASMIGREAGELFF. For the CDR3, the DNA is TGCGCCAGCATGATCGGCAGGGAGGCCGGGGAGCTGTTTTTT.

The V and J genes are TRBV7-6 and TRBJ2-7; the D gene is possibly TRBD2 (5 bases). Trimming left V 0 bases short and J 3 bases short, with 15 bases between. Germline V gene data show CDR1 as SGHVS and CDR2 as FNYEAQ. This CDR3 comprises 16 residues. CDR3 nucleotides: TGTGCCAGCAGCTTAGCTACGGGGATGTTAAGCTACGAGCAGTACTTC. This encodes CASSLATGMLSYEQYF.

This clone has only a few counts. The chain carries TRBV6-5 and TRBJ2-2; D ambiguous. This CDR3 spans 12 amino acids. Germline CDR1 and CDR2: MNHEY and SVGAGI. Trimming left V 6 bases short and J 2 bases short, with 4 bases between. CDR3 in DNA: TGTGCCAGCAGGATAAACACCGGGGAGCTGTTTTTT. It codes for CASRINTGELFF.

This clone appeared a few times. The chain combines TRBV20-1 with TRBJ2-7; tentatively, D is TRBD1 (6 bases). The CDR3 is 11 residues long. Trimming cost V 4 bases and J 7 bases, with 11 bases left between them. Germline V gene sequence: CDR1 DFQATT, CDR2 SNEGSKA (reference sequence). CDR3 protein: CSAKQGGEQYF. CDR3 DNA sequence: TGCAGTGCTAAACAGGGCGGTGAGCAGTACTTC.

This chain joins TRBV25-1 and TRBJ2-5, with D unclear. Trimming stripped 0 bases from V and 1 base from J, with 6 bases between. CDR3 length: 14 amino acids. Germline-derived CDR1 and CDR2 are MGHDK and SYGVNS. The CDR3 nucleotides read TGTGCCAGCAGTGAATATCCGTCCCAAGAGACCCAGTACTTC. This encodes CASSEYPSQETQYF.

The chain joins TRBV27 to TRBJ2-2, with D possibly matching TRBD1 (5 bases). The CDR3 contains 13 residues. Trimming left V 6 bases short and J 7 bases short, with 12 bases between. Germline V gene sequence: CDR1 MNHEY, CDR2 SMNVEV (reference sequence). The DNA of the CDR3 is TGTGCCAGCAGCCAGTCTCAGGGCGGGGAGCTGTTTTTT. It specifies CASSQSQGGELFF.

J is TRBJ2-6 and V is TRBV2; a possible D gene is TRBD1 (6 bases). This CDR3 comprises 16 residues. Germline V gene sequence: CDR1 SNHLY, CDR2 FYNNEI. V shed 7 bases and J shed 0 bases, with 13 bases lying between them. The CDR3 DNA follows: TGTGCCAGCATTAACAGGGCCAACTCTGGGGCCAACGTCCTGACTTTC. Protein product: CASINRANSGANVLTF. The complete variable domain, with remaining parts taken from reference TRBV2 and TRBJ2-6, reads EPEVTQTPSHQVTQMGQEVILRCVPISNHLYFYWYRQILGQKVEFLVSFYNNEISEKSEIFDDQFSVERPDGSNFTLKIRSTKLEDSAMYFCASINRANSGANVLTFGAGSRLTVL.

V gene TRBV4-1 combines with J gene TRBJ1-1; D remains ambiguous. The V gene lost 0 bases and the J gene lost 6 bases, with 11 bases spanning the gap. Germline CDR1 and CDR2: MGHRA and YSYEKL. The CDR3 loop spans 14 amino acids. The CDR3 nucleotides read TGCGCCAGCAGCCAAGAGTCCTACGCCCCTGAAGCTTTCTTT. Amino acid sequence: CASSQESYAPEAFF.

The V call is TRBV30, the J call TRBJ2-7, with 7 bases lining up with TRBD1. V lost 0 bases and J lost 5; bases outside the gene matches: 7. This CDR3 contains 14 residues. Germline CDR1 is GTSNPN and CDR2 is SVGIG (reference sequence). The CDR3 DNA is TGTGCCTGGAGTGTACGAGGGGGCGGCAACGAGCAGTACTTC. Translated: CAWSVRGGGNEQYF.

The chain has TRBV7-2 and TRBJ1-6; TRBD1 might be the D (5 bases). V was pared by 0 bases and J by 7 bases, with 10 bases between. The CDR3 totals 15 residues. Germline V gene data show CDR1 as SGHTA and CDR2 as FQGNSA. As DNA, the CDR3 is TGTGCCAGCAGCTTAGCGCGCGGGGGGAATTCACCCCTCCACTTT. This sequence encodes CASSLARGGNSPLHF.

This CDR3 reads CASSQGRTGPYDQYF. The DNA for the CDR3 is TGCGCCAGCAGCCAAGGTCGGACAGGACCGTATGACCAGTACTTC. V is TRBV4-3 and J is TRBJ2-5; 7 positions match TRBD1. There are 15 residues in the CDR3. Looked up from germline, CDR1 is LGHNA and CDR2 is YSLEER. Trimming at V came to 1 base and at J to 10 bases, leaving 12 bases not matched to a gene.

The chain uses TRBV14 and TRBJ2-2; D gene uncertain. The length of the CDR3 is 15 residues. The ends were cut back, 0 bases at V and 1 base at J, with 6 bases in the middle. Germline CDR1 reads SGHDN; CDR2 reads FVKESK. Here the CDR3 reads CASSQDGLNTGELFF. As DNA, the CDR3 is TGTGCCAGCAGCCAAGATGGGCTGAACACCGGGGAGCTGTTTTTT.

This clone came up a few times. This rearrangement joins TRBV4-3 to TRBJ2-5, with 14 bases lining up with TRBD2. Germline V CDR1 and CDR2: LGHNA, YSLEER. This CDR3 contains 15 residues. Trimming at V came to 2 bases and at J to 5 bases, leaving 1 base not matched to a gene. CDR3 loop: CASSQRLAGGETQYF. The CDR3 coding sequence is TGCGCCAGCAGCCAAAGACTAGCGGGGGGGGAGACCCAGTACTTC.

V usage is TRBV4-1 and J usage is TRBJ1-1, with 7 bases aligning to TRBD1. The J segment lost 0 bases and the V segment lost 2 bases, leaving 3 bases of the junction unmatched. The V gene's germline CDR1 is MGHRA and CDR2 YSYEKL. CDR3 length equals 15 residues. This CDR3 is CASSQKGQMNTEAFF. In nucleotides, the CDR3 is TGCGCCAGCAGCCAAAAGGGACAGATGAACACTGAAGCTTTCTTT.